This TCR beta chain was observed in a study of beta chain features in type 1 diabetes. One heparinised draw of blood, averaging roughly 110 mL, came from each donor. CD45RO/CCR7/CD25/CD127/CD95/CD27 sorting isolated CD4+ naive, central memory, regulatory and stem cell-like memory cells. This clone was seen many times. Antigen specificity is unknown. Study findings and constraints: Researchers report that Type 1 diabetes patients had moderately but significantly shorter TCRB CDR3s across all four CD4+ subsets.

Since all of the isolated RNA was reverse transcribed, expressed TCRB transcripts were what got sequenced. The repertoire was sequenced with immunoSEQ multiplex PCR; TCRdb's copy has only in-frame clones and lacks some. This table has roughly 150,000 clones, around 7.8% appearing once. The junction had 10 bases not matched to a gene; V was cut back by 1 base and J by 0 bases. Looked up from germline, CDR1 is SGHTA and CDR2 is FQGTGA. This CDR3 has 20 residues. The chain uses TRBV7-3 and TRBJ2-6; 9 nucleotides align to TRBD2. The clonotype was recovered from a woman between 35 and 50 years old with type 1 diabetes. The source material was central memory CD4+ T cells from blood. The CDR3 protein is CASSLRPSGKKVSGANVLTF. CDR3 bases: TGTGCCAGCAGCTTAAGACCTAGCGGGAAGAAAGTCTCTGGGGCCAACGTCCTGACTTTC.